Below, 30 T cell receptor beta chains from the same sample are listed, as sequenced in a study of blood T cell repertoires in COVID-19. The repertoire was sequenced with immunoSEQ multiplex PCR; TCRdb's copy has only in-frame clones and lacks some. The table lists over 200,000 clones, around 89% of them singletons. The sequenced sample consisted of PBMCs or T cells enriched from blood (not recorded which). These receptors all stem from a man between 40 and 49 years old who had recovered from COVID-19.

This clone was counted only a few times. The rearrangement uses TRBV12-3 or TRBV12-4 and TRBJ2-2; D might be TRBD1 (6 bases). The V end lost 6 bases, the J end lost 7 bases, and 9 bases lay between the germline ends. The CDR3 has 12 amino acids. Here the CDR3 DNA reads TGTGCCAGCAGGGGGGCTTTCGGGGAGCTGTTTTTT. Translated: CASRGAFGELFF.

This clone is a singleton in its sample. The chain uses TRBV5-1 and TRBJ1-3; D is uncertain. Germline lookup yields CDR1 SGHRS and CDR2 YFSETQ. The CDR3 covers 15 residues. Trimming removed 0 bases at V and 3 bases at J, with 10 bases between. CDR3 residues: CASSLAEPFGNTIYF. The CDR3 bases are TGCGCCAGCAGCTTGGCCGAGCCGTTTGGAAACACCATATATTTT.

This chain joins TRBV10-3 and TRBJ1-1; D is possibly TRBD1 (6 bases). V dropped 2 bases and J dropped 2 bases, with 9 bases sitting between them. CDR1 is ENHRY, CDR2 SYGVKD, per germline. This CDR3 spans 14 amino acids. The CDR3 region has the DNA TGTGCCATCAGTGAGCCCAGGGGTAACACTGAAGCTTTCTTT. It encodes CAISEPRGNTEAFF.

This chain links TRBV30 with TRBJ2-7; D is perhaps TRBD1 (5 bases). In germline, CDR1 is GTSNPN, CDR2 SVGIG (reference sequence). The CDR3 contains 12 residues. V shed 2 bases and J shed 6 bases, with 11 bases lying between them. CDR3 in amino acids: CAWSQGAGEQYF. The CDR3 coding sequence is TGTGCCTGGAGTCAGGGTGCTGGCGAGCAGTACTTC.

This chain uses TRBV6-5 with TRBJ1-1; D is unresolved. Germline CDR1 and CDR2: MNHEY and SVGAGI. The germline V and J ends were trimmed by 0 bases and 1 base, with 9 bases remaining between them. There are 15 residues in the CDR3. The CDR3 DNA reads TGTGCCAGCAGTTACTCGGACGAGGGGAACACTGAAGCTTTCTTT. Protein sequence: CASSYSDEGNTEAFF.

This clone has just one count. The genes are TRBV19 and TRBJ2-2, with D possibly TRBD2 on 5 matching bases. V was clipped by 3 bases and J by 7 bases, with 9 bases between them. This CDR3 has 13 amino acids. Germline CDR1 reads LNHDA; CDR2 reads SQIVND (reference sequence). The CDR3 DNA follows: TGTGCCAGTAGTATCGGGATTGTCGGGGAGCTGTTTTTT. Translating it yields CASSIGIVGELFF.

The CDR3 spells CASSYSRLARNEQFF. The CDR3, as DNA: TGTGCCAGCAGTTACTCGAGGTTAGCCCGCAATGAGCAGTTCTTC. The chain employs TRBV6-5 and TRBJ2-1; D is ambiguous. In germline, CDR1 is MNHEY, CDR2 SVGAGI. The CDR3 loop spans 15 amino acids. V was cut by 0 bases and J by 6 bases, with 12 bases left in between.

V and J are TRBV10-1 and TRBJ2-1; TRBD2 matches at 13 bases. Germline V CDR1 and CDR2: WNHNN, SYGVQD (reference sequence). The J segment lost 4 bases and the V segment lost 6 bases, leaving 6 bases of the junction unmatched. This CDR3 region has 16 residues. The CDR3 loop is CASRPGTSGEYNEQFF. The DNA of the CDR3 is TGCGCCAGCAGACCCGGGACTAGCGGGGAGTACAATGAGCAGTTCTTC.

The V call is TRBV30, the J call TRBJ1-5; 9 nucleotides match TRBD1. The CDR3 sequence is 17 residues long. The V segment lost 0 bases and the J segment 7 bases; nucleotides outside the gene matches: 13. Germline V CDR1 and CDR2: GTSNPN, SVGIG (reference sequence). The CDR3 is CAWSVNRGRVEGQPQHF. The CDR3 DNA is TGTGCCTGGAGTGTAAACAGGGGGCGGGTAGAGGGACAGCCCCAGCATTTT.

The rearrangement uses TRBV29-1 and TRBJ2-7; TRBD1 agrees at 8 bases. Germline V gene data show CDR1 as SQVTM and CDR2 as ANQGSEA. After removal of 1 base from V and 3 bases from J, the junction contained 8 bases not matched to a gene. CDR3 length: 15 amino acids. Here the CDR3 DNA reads TGCAGCGTTGAAGGGACAGGGTCGGGCGGCTACGAGCAGTACTTC. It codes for CSVEGTGSGGYEQYF.

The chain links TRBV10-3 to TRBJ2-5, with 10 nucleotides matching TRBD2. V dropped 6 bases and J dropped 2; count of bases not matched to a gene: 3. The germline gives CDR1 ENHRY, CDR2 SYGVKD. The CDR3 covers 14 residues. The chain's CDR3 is CAIRRTSGQETQYF. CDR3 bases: TGTGCCATCAGACGGACTAGCGGACAAGAGACCCAGTACTTC.

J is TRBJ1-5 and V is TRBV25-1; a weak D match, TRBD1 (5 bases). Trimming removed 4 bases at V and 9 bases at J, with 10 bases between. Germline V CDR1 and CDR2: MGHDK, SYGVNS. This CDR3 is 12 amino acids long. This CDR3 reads CASSGGGGPQHF. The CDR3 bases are TGTGCCAGCAGTGGGGGGGGTGGGCCCCAGCATTTT.

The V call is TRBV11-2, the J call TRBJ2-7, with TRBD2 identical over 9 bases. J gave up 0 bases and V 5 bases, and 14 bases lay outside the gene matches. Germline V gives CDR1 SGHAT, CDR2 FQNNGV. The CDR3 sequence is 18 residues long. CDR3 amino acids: CASSTALVAGDFSYEQYF. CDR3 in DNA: TGTGCCAGCAGCACGGCCCTTGTAGCGGGAGATTTCTCCTACGAGCAGTACTTC.

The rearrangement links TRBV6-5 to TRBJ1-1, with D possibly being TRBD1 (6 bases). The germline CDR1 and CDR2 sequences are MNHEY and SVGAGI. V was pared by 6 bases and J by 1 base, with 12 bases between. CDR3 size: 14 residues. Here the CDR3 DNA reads TGTGCCAGCAGCCTACAGACAGGGAACACTGAAGCTTTCTTT. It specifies CASSLQTGNTEAFF.

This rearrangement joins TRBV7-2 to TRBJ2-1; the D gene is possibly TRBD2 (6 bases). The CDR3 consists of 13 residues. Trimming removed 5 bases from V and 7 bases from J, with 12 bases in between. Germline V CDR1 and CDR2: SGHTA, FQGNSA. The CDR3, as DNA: TGTGCCAGCAGCCCGGGACTCTTAAATGAGCAGTTCTTC. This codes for CASSPGLLNEQFF.

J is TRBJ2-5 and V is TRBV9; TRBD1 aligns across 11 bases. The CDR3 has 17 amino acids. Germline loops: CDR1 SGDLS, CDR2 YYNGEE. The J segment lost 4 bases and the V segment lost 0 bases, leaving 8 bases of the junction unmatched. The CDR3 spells CASSVDPGQGGSETQYF. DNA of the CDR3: TGTGCCAGCAGCGTAGATCCGGGACAGGGGGGGTCAGAGACCCAGTACTTC.

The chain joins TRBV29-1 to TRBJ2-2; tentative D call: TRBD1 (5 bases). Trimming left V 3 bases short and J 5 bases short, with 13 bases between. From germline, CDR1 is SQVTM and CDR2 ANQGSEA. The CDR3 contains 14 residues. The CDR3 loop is CSVEKGKGTGELFF. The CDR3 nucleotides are TGCAGCGTTGAGAAGGGGAAAGGAACCGGGGAGCTGTTTTTT.

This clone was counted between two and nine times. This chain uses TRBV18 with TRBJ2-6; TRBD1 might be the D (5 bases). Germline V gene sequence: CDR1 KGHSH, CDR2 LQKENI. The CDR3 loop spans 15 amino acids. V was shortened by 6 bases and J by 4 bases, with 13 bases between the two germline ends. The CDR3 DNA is TGTGCCAGCTCGCTAGGGGCTGGCGGGGCCAACGTCCTGACTTTC. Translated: CASSLGAGGANVLTF.

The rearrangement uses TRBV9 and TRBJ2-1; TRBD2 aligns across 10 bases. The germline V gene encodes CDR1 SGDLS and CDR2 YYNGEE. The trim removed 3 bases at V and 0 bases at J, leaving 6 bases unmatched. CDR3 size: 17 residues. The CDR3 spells CASSAKAGGSSYNEQFF. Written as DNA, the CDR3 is TGTGCCAGCAGCGCTAAAGCGGGAGGGAGCTCCTACAATGAGCAGTTCTTC. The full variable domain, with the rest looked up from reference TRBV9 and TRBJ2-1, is DSGVTQTPKHLITATGQRVTLRCSPRSGDLSVYWYQQSLDQGLQFLIQYYNGEERAKGNILERFSAQQFPDLHSELNLSSLELGDSALYFCASSAKAGGSSYNEQFFGPGTRLTVL.

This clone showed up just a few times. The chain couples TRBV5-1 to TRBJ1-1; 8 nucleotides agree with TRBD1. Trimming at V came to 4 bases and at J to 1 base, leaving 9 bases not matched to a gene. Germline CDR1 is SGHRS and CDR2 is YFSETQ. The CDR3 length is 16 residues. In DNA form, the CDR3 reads TGCGCCAGCAGCCCCGCGTACAGGGGGAAGAACACTGAAGCTTTCTTT. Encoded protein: CASSPAYRGKNTEAFF.

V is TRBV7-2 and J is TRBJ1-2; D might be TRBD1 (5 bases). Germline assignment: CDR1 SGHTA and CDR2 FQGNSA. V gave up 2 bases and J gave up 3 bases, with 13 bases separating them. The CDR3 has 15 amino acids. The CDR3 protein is CASSLRPRGDYGYTF. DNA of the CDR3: TGTGCCAGCAGCTTAAGGCCAAGGGGTGACTATGGCTACACCTTC.

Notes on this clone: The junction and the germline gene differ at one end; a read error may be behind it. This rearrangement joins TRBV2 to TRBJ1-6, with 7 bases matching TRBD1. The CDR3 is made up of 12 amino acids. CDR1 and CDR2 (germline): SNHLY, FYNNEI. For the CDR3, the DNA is TGTGCCAGCAGTGCAGGACAGGTCTTTGTCTGCTTT. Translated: CASSAGQVFVCF.

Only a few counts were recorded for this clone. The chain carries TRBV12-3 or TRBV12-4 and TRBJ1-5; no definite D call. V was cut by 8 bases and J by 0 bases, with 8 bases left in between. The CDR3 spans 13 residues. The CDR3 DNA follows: TGTGCCAGCGACTTATATAGCAATCAGCCCCAGCATTTT. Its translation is CASDLYSNQPQHF.

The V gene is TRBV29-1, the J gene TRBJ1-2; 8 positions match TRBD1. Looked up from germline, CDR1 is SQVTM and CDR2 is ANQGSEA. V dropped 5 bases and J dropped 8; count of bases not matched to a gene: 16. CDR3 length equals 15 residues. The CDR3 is CSVLIIGTGGVGYTF. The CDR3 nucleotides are TGCAGCGTTCTGATAATCGGGACAGGTGGGGTAGGCTACACCTTC.

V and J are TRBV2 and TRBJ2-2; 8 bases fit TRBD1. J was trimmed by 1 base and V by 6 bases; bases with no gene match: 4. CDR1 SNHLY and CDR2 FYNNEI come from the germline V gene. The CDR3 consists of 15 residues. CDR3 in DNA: TGTGCCAGCAGGCGACAGGGGATGAACACCGGGGAGCTGTTTTTT. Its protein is CASRRQGMNTGELFF.

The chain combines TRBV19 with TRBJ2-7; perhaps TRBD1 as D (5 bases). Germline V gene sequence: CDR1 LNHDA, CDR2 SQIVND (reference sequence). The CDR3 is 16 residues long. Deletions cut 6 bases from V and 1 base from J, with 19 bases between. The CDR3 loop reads CASSSSMGQGSYEQYF. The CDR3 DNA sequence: TGTGCCAGTAGCTCAAGTATGGGGCAGGGTTCCTACGAGCAGTACTTC.

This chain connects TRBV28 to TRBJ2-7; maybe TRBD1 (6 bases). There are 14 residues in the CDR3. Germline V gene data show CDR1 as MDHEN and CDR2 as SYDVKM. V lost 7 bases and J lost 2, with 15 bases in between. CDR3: CASNPGQVPYEQYF. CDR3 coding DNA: TGTGCCAGCAATCCGGGACAAGTTCCCTACGAGCAGTACTTC.

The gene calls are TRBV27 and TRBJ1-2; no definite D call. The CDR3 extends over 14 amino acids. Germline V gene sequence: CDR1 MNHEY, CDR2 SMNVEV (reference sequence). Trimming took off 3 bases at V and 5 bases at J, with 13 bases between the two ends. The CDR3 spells CASSFIESPYGYTF. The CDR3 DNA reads TGTGCCAGCAGTTTTATTGAGTCGCCGTATGGCTACACCTTC.

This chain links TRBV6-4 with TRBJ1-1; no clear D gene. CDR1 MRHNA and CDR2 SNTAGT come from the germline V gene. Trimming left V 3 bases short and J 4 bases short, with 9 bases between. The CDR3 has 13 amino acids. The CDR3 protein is CASSENRITEAFF. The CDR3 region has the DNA TGTGCCAGCAGTGAAAACAGAATCACTGAAGCTTTCTTT.

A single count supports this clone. The CDR3 spells CASSFGRRQETQYF. The CDR3 DNA sequence: TGTGCCAGCAGCTTTGGACGGAGGCAAGAGACCCAGTACTTC. The chain joins TRBV11-2 to TRBJ2-5; a weak D match, TRBD2 (5 bases). V shed 3 bases and J shed 2 bases, with 10 bases lying between them. The CDR3 has 14 amino acids. Germline CDR1 reads SGHAT; CDR2 reads FQNNGV.